The next 11 T cell receptor beta chains were all read from a single sample in a study of shared clonotypes between healthy human individuals. Assay: immunoSEQ multiplex PCR; the TCRdb copy retains only in-frame clones and omits some. The repertoire holds about 640,000 clones, with approximately 75% as singletons. Sequenced sample: memory CD4+ T cells sorted from blood. Specified subset: CD45RA-negative fraction. These receptors all come from a woman aged 25 to 39 in good health.

Details on this clone: This sample includes further DNA sequences coding for the same CDR3. This chain connects TRBV5-1 to TRBJ1-3; TRBD1 agrees at 7 bases. Germline V gene data show CDR1 as SGHRS and CDR2 as YFSETQ. This CDR3 is built from 14 residues. V shed 4 bases and J 3 bases; nucleotides not matched to a gene: 4. The CDR3 loop is CASSRGTDGNTIYF. The CDR3 coding sequence is TGCGCCAGCAGCAGAGGGACAGATGGAAACACCATATATTTT.

Points on this clone: The sample contains more than one DNA sequence encoding this CDR3. The V and J genes are TRBV7-2 and TRBJ1-5; D is unclear. Germline loops: CDR1 SGHTA, CDR2 FQGNSA. V was pared by 1 base and J by 1 base, with 8 bases between. The CDR3 extends over 15 amino acids. The CDR3 region is CASSLDSLSNQPQHF. CDR3 nucleotides: TGTGCCAGCAGCTTAGATTCTCTCAGCAATCAGCCCCAGCATTTT.

The chain carries TRBV25-1 and TRBJ2-1; TRBD2 matches at 7 bases. V was clipped by 1 base and J by 0 bases; unmatched bases: 6. Germline V gene lookup returns CDR1 MGHDK and CDR2 SYGVNS. This CDR3 comprises 17 residues. CDR3 amino acids: CASSEWEGASSYNEQFF. DNA of the CDR3: TGTGCCAGCAGTGAATGGGAGGGAGCGAGCTCCTACAATGAGCAGTTCTTC.

The chain has TRBV11-2 and TRBJ2-7; D is perhaps TRBD2 (5 bases). V lost 5 bases to trimming and J lost 3 bases, with 17 bases between them. The CDR3 is 15 amino acids. In germline, CDR1 is SGHAT, CDR2 FQNNGV. DNA for the CDR3: TGTGCCAGCAGCCAGCGGACCGGAGGTCTCTACGAGCAGTACTTC. Protein sequence: CASSQRTGGLYEQYF.

The gene calls are TRBV7-9 and TRBJ2-1; D is possibly TRBD1 or TRBD2 (5 bases each). V was clipped by 3 bases and J by 7 bases, with 13 bases between them. The CDR3 sequence is 14 residues long. Germline V CDR1 and CDR2: SEHNR, FQNEAQ (reference sequence). The CDR3 nucleotides are TGTGCCAGCAGCTTTGGGACCCTAGGGAATGAGCAGTTCTTC. It specifies CASSFGTLGNEQFF.

This chain joins TRBV19 and TRBJ1-5, with 7 bases identical to TRBD1. Germline V lookup: CDR1 LNHDA, CDR2 SQIVND (reference sequence). This CDR3 comprises 15 residues. After removal of 5 bases from V and 6 bases from J, the junction contained 10 bases not matched to a gene. CDR3 in amino acids: CASSWGTEGSQPQHF. Written as DNA, the CDR3 is TGTGCCAGTAGTTGGGGGACAGAAGGCAGTCAGCCCCAGCATTTT. The entire variable domain, with the rest obtained from reference TRBV19 and TRBJ1-5, is as follows: DGGITQSPKYLFRKEGQNVTLSCEQNLNHDAMYWYRQDPGQGLRLIYYSQIVNDFQKGDIAEGYSVSREKKESFPLTVTSAQKNPTAFYLCASSWGTEGSQPQHFGDGTRLSIL.

The chain couples TRBV6-1 to TRBJ2-3; 13 bases match TRBD2. Germline CDR1 is MNHNS and CDR2 is SASEGT. V lost 4 bases, J lost 5 bases, and 3 bases stayed unmatched. This CDR3 spans 15 amino acids. CDR3 nucleotides: TGTGCCAGCAGTGCGACTAGCGGGAGGAGAGATACGCAGTATTTT. This gives the protein CASSATSGRRDTQYF.

The DNA of the CDR3 is TGTGCCAGCAGCATGACTCGACAGAGCTCTGGAAACACCATATATTTT. Translation: CASSMTRQSSGNTIYF. This chain uses TRBV7-9 with TRBJ1-3, with D possibly TRBD1 on 5 matching bases. Germline V gene sequence: CDR1 SEHNR, CDR2 FQNEAQ (reference sequence). This CDR3 comprises 16 residues. Between the trimmed V and J ends, which lost 5 bases and 0 bases, there was a span of 14 bases.

V is TRBV7-9 and J is TRBJ1-1; D possibly corresponds to TRBD1 (5 bases). V was clipped by 5 bases and J by 0 bases, with 16 bases between them. CDR1 and CDR2 (germline): SEHNR, FQNEAQ (reference sequence). The CDR3 covers 16 residues. CDR3 sequence (DNA): TGTGCCAGCAGCGGCGGGGCAACAATCATGAACACTGAAGCTTTCTTT. Protein product: CASSGGATIMNTEAFF.

CDR3: CASSGGTANIQYF. Written as DNA, the CDR3 is TGTGCCAGCAGTGGCGGAACCGCAAACATTCAGTACTTC. V usage is TRBV2 and J usage is TRBJ2-4; D unresolved. This CDR3 is built from 13 residues. Deletions cut 4 bases from V and 6 bases from J, with 10 bases between. CDR1 is SNHLY, CDR2 FYNNEI, per germline.

This clone was found once. This chain uses TRBV25-1 with TRBJ2-1; D remains ambiguous. Deletions cut 4 bases from V and 4 bases from J, with 8 bases between. Germline CDR1 reads MGHDK; CDR2 reads SYGVNS. This CDR3 spans 13 amino acids. In DNA form, the CDR3 reads TGTGCCAGCAGTGGGGCCCCGTACAATGAGCAGTTCTTC. This sequence encodes CASSGAPYNEQFF.